The TCR beta chain described here comes from a study of blood T cell repertoires in COVID-19. The wider study: Some COVID-19 samples were acute and others convalescent; all came from the United States, Italy and Spain. PBMCs, B-cell-depleted T cells, or T cells provided the cDNA or gDNA that made up the material.

In the original processing: Researchers report that nucleated cell counts were estimated from reference gene primer amplification. Generated by immunoSEQ multiplex PCR, the TCRdb table keeps only in-frame clones and is missing some. D and trimming were read from the DNA, whereas the V and J calls and clone size are those reported in that table. Here the sample spans 25,000 to 30,000 clones, about 88% being singletons. In germline, CDR1 is MDHEN, CDR2 SYDVKM. CDR3 length: 15 amino acids. V dropped 6 bases and J dropped 0 bases, with 15 bases sitting between them. The sample consisted of peripheral blood. This sequence joins TRBV28 and TRBJ2-7, with a possible D match to TRBD2 (5 bases). This TCR derives from a human donor in a cohort sampled during active COVID-19. CDR3 region: CASSDLTGISYEQYF. CDR3 bases: TGTGCCAGCAGCGACCTGACGGGAATCTCCTACGAGCAGTACTTC.